Listed below are T cell receptor beta chains from one sample, sequenced in a study of blood T cell repertoires in COVID-19. Measured with immunoSEQ multiplex PCR; TCRdb has only the in-frame clones, and not every one. The data show hundreds of thousands of clones, roughly 80% seen once. Sequenced sample: PBMCs or T cells enriched from blood (not recorded which). All receptors derive from a man aged 35-49 years who had been exposed to COVID-19. The CDR3 runs from the conserved cysteine through the conserved F or W. The D gene is left open where the match is weak. Some rows have no size entry. The others give once, few or many, or a class for an expanded clone.

CDR3aa	CDR3nt	d_gene	v_gene	j_gene	abundance
CASSQDMSGYGYTF	TGCGCCAGCAGCCAAGATATGAGTGGCTATGGCTACACCTTC	.	TRBV4-1	TRBJ1-2	.
CASTQVVTGEQFF	TGTGCCAGCACACAGGTAGTGACAGGGGAGCAGTTCTTC	TRBD1	TRBV2	TRBJ2-1	.
CASRLGPSQEGSFF	TGTGCCAGCAGGTTAGGGCCTTCTCAAGAGGGATCTTTCTTT	.	TRBV7-9	TRBJ1-1	.
CASRRVNNQPQHF	TGTGCCAGCCGCAGGGTGAACAATCAGCCCCAGCATTTT	.	TRBV6-5	TRBJ1-5	.
CASSYVGLAREQYF	TGTGCCAGCAGTTACGTAGGACTAGCGCGCGAGCAGTACTTC	TRBD2	TRBV6-5	TRBJ2-7	.
CASSLTGDGTSEQYF	TGTGCCAGCAGCCTAACCGGGGATGGAACCTCCGAGCAGTACTTC	.	TRBV7-9	TRBJ2-7	.
CAEDWNEQYF	TGTGCCGAAGACTGGAACGAGCAGTACTTC	.	TRBV28	TRBJ2-7	.
CASSHGGRVGTGELFF	TGTGCCAGCAGCCACGGCGGGAGAGTAGGGACCGGGGAGCTGTTTTTT	TRBD2	TRBV3-1/TRBV3-2	TRBJ2-2	.
CASSPDRDQPQHF	TGTGCCAGCAGTCCTGACAGGGATCAGCCCCAGCATTTT	TRBD1	TRBV2	TRBJ1-5	.
CASMRQGVAYEQYF	TGTGCCAGCATGCGTCAGGGGGTAGCGTACGAGCAGTACTTC	TRBD1	TRBV6-5	TRBJ2-7	once
CASSSLDRGGGYTF	TGTGCCAGCAGTTCCCTAGACAGGGGAGGAGGCTACACCTTC	TRBD1	TRBV6-5	TRBJ1-2	.
CASSWRGNEKLFF	TGTGCCAGCAGCTGGCGAGGGAATGAAAAACTGTTTTTT	.	TRBV7-9	TRBJ1-4	.
CASRNEAAAVEQYF	TGTGCCAGCAGGAATGAAGCTGCGGCTGTGGAGCAGTACTTC	.	TRBV6-5	TRBJ2-7	.
CASRGSEFGEQYF	TGTGCCAGCAGAGGTAGCGAATTCGGCGAGCAGTACTTC	.	TRBV2	TRBJ2-7	.
CASSSTPGGMVRETQYF	TGTGCCAGCAGCTCCACCCCCGGAGGTATGGTGAGAGAGACCCAGTACTTC	.	TRBV7-9	TRBJ2-5	once
CASSPPPRYQPQHF	TGTGCCAGTAGCCCCCCCCCGCGTTATCAGCCCCAGCATTTT	.	TRBV19	TRBJ1-5	once
CASSPDRPPYGYTF	TGTGCCAGCAGCCCGGACAGGCCGCCCTATGGCTACACCTTC	TRBD1	TRBV5-4	TRBJ1-2	.
CASSILGAGGNEQFF	TGTGCCAGTAGTATTCTCGGCGCCGGGGGGAATGAGCAGTTCTTC	TRBD2	TRBV19	TRBJ2-1	once
CASSARQKETQYF	TGTGCCAGCAGCGCCCGACAGAAAGAGACCCAGTACTTC	.	TRBV7-2	TRBJ2-5	few
CASTNSNNQPQHF	TGTGCCAGCACCAACAGTAACAATCAGCCCCAGCATTTT	.	TRBV2	TRBJ1-5	.
CASTGERDTEAFF	TGTGCCAGCACGGGGGAGAGAGACACTGAAGCTTTCTTT	.	TRBV7-9	TRBJ1-1	.
CASSLDTPPGTATNSPLHF	TGTGCCAGCAGCTTGGATACCCCGCCAGGGACAGCCACTAATTCACCCCTCCACTTT	TRBD1	TRBV11-2	TRBJ1-6	.
CASTNKGGETQYSGEGTQYF	TGTGCCAGCACCAATAAAGGGGGAGAAACCCAGTACAGTGGGGAAGGCACGCAGTATTTT	.	TRBV21-1	TRBJ2-3	.
CASSEDFSWNTGELFF	TGTGCCAGCAGTGAGGATTTTAGCTGGAACACCGGGGAGCTGTTTTTT	.	TRBV2	TRBJ2-2	.
CASSGTDWTSGTQYF	TGTGCCAGCAGCGGCACGGATTGGACTAGCGGTACGCAGTATTTT	TRBD2	TRBV9	TRBJ2-3	.
CASSLRDRGNTIYF	TGTGCCAGCAGTTTGCGGGACAGGGGAAACACCATATATTTT	TRBD1	TRBV28	TRBJ1-3	.
CASSVVGGRNEQFF	TGTGCCAGCAGCGTAGTGGGTGGGCGCAATGAGCAGTTCTTC	.	TRBV9	TRBJ2-1	.
CASSREIGEKLFF	TGCGCCAGCTCGAGGGAAATCGGTGAAAAACTGTTTTTT	.	TRBV5-1	TRBJ1-4	once
CASSSLAKNIQYF	TGTGCCAGCAGTTCCCTAGCCAAAAACATTCAGTACTTC	.	TRBV12-3/TRBV12-4	TRBJ2-4	.
CASSLEGVGSNQPQHF	TGCGCCAGCAGCTTGGAGGGAGTGGGTAGCAATCAGCCCCAGCATTTT	.	TRBV5-1	TRBJ1-5	.
CASITSGTYNEQFF	TGCGCCAGCATCACTAGCGGGACCTACAATGAGCAGTTCTTC	TRBD2	TRBV10-1	TRBJ2-1	.
CATSSHSILGLASRGPEQYF	TGTGCCACCAGCTCGCACTCTATCCTCGGGTTAGCGTCCCGAGGTCCCGAGCAGTACTTC	.	TRBV15	TRBJ2-7	.
CASSPWITGLNYGYTF	TGTGCCAGCAGCCCCTGGATCACAGGGTTAAACTATGGCTACACCTTC	.	TRBV3-1/TRBV3-2	TRBJ1-2	few
CASSGRGWTDTQYF	TGTGCCAGCAGTGGGAGGGGTTGGACAGATACGCAGTATTTT	TRBD2	TRBV27	TRBJ2-3	.
CASSLVGQGPFPYEQYF	TGTGCCAGCAGCTTGGTGGGACAGGGGCCTTTCCCCTACGAGCAGTACTTC	TRBD1	TRBV7-8	TRBJ2-7	once
CASSLVGLAGSEQYF	TGTGCCAGCAGCTTAGTCGGGTTAGCGGGAAGCGAGCAGTACTTC	TRBD2	TRBV7-2	TRBJ2-7	once
CASSGTARGAFF	TGTGCCAGTAGCGGGACAGCTAGGGGTGCTTTCTTT	TRBD1	TRBV19	TRBJ1-1	.
CASSLRGGVSTEAFF	TGCGCCAGCAGCTTGAGGGGAGGGGTGAGCACTGAAGCTTTCTTT	.	TRBV5-1	TRBJ1-1	once
CAISPGAGGAFPELFF	TGTGCCATCAGTCCAGGAGCGGGAGGGGCTTTCCCGGAGCTGTTTTTT	TRBD2	TRBV10-3	TRBJ2-2	.
CASSSRTSGSPAGELFF	TGTGCCAGCAGCTCACGGACTAGCGGGAGCCCAGCCGGGGAGCTGTTTTTT	TRBD2	TRBV13	TRBJ2-2	.
CASRDRGDDEQYF	TGTGCCAGTAGAGACAGGGGCGACGACGAGCAGTACTTC	TRBD1	TRBV19	TRBJ2-7	few
CATSRDMSSVAYEQYF	TGTGCCACCAGCAGAGATATGTCTAGCGTGGCCTACGAGCAGTACTTC	.	TRBV15	TRBJ2-7	few
CASSESGSYEQYF	TGTGCCAGCAGCGAATCGGGCTCCTACGAGCAGTACTTC	.	TRBV11-3	TRBJ2-7	.
CASSEFRGRAFF	TGTGCCAGCAGTGAATTCAGGGGGAGGGCTTTCTTT	TRBD1	TRBV25-1	TRBJ1-1	.
CSASSGRDNEQFF	TGCAGTGCTAGTAGCGGGAGGGACAATGAGCAGTTCTTC	TRBD2	TRBV20-1	TRBJ2-1	once
CASSPRQGARYNEQFF	TGTGCCAGCAGCCCCCGACAGGGGGCGCGCTACAATGAGCAGTTCTTC	TRBD1	TRBV7-9	TRBJ2-1	.
CASGTGGNVGTEAFF	TGTGCTAGTGGAACAGGGGGCAATGTTGGCACTGAAGCTTTCTTT	TRBD1	TRBV12-5	TRBJ1-1	.
CASRIGRENEKLFF	TGTGCCAGCAGGATCGGACGGGAAAATGAAAAACTGTTTTTT	.	TRBV6-5	TRBJ1-4	.
CAWSPIINTIYF	TGTGCCTGGAGCCCCATCATCAACACCATATATTTT	.	TRBV30	TRBJ1-3	.